The source of this TCR beta chain is a study of cytomegalovirus exposure and HLA in healthy donors. Study information: HLA-typed donors were the source of 80 million to 90 million unique TCRs, which an early data release held.

PCR was performed using 60 Vbeta and 13 Jbeta primers. TCRdb's copy holds only in-frame clones and misses some; the assay was immunoSEQ multiplex PCR. The table shows some 98,000 clones, with about 80% occurring only once. The CDR3 length is 16 residues. V was pared by 0 bases and J by 1 base, with 2 bases of the junction left unmatched. The germline V gene has CDR1 SGHDT and CDR2 YYEEEE. The sample was PBMCs. This TCR was sampled from a young man in good health and CMV-seropositive. The chain recombines TRBV5-6 with TRBJ2-2; 8 positions agree with TRBD1. CDR3 bases: TGTGCCAGCAGCTTGGCCAGGGGGCTGAACACCGGGGAGCTGTTTTTT. This encodes CASSLARGLNTGELFF. The variable domain in full, with the rest retrieved from reference TRBV5-6 and TRBJ2-2, is DAGVTQSPTHLIKTRGQQVTLRCSPKSGHDTVSWYQQALGQGPQFIFQYYEEEERQRGNFPDRFSGHQFPNYSSELNVNALLLGDSALYLCASSLARGLNTGELFFGEGSRLTVL.